The 25 T cell receptor beta chains given below trace back to one sample, sequenced in a study of PD-1 blockade in classical Hodgkin lymphoma. Profiled with immunoSEQ multiplex PCR; TCRdb holds only in-frame clones, not every one. The repertoire consists of about 39,000 clones, with 70% to 80% occurring once and the leading ten covering around 10%. The time point denotes: cycle 4 day 1 (C4D1), after 6 weeks of nivolumab. Every patient experienced relapse after autologous stem cell transplantation, and brentuximab vedotin exposure varied. The sequences come from peripheral blood mononuclear cells (PBMCs), collected before the fourth cycle of nivolumab. The receptor source for this set is a human donor with classical Hodgkin lymphoma.

The CDR3 loop is CASSYSSFQPQHF. In DNA, the CDR3 is TGTGCCAGCAGTTACTCTTCTTTTCAGCCCCAGCATTTT. This chain joins TRBV6-6 and TRBJ1-5; D remains unclear. V was pared by 0 bases and J by 6 bases, with 6 bases between. From germline, CDR1 is MNHNY and CDR2 SVGAGI (reference sequence). The CDR3 is 13 amino acids.

The chain employs TRBV7-9 and TRBJ1-1; TRBD1 might be the D (5 bases). CDR1 and CDR2 (germline): SEHNR, FQNEAQ (reference sequence). Trimming took off 5 bases at V and 1 base at J, with 14 bases between the two ends. The CDR3 is made up of 15 amino acids. This CDR3 reads CASSDPRVGNTEAFF. CDR3 sequence (DNA): TGTGCCAGCAGCGACCCCAGGGTAGGGAACACTGAAGCTTTCTTT.

V usage is TRBV6-6 and J usage is TRBJ1-2; 7 bases agree with TRBD1. V lost 5 bases to trimming and J lost 4 bases; unmatched junction nucleotides: 4. The CDR3 loop spans 13 amino acids. Germline CDR1 and CDR2: MNHNY and SVGAGI (reference sequence). The CDR3 bases are TGTGCCAGCAGTCGGGACAGAATCTATGGCTACACCTTC. It is translated as CASSRDRIYGYTF.

This clone was found once. This chain links TRBV28 with TRBJ1-2; D remains unclear. Germline V gene data show CDR1 as MDHEN and CDR2 as SYDVKM. Trimming stripped 3 bases from V and 7 bases from J, with 6 bases between. The length of the CDR3 is 11 residues. The CDR3: CASSFRAGYTF. The CDR3 DNA reads as TGTGCCAGCAGTTTTCGGGCTGGCTACACCTTC.

The genes are TRBV7-5 and TRBJ1-5. TRBV7-5 represents a pseudogene. CDR3 length equals 18 residues. The CDR3 sequence: CVRSERTKGDSFNQPQHF. Written as DNA, the CDR3 is TGTGTCAGAAGCGAAAGGACCAAGGGAGACAGTTTCAATCAGCCCCAGCATTTT.

The genes are TRBV30 and TRBJ2-5, with D possibly matching TRBD2 (5 bases). TRBJ2-7 matches the DNA end more closely, so the J call is doubtful. The CDR3 loop spans 13 amino acids. In germline, CDR1 is GTSNPN, CDR2 SVGIG (reference sequence). The CDR3 spells CAWKRAEGYEQYF. In DNA form, the CDR3 reads TGTGCCTGGAAAAGGGCTGAGGGTTACGAGCAGTACTTC.

The V gene is TRBV10-1, the J gene TRBJ2-7; TRBD1 agrees at 8 bases. Trimming removed 8 bases from V and 2 bases from J; junction bases left unmatched: 5. The CDR3 totals 13 residues. Per the germline V gene, CDR1 is WNHNN and CDR2 is SYGVQD (reference sequence). CDR3 DNA: TGCGCCAGCTCCCGGGACAGGACCTACGAGCAGTACTTC. Translating it yields CASSRDRTYEQYF.

The chain recombines TRBV15 with TRBJ1-2; a weak D match, TRBD1 (6 bases). V was clipped by 0 bases and J by 3 bases, with 11 bases between them. CDR1 and CDR2 (germline): LNHNV, YYDKDF (reference sequence). The CDR3 length is 15 residues. This chain's CDR3 is CATSREAGAYYGYTF. Here the CDR3 DNA reads TGTGCCACCAGCAGAGAGGCAGGGGCCTACTATGGCTACACCTTC.

V and J are TRBV7-3 and TRBJ2-3, with 14 bases that match TRBD2. Germline CDR1 is SGHTA and CDR2 is FQGTGA. The CDR3 consists of 16 residues. Germline trimming cut 4 bases from V and 1 base from J; bases unmatched to any gene: 1. Here the CDR3 DNA reads TGTGCCAGCAGCTGGGGACTAGCGGGAGGCACAGATACGCAGTATTTT. The encoded protein is CASSWGLAGGTDTQYF.

The gene calls are TRBV4-3 and TRBJ2-1, with 8 bases matching TRBD1. CDR1 is LGHNA, CDR2 YSLEER, per germline. V lost 1 base to trimming and J lost 8 bases; unmatched junction nucleotides: 13. This CDR3 spans 17 amino acids. CDR3 protein: CASSQGEAGGARDEQFF. The CDR3 DNA reads TGCGCCAGCAGCCAAGGGGAGGCAGGGGGCGCGAGGGATGAGCAGTTCTTC.

This chain joins TRBV19 and TRBJ1-6; D is perhaps TRBD1 (5 bases). The V gene's germline CDR1 is LNHDA and CDR2 SQIVND (reference sequence). V lost 5 bases and J lost 4, with 12 bases in between. CDR3 length equals 15 residues. CDR3 in amino acids: CASSRGGSYNSPLHF. In DNA form, the CDR3 reads TGTGCCAGTAGTCGGGGGGGTTCTTATAATTCACCCCTCCACTTT.

The rearrangement uses TRBV28 and TRBJ1-2, with D maybe TRBD1 (5 bases). This CDR3 contains 13 residues. With 10 bases removed from V and 0 bases from J, the gap between germline ends came to 12 bases. The germline V gene has CDR1 MDHEN and CDR2 SYDVKM. CDR3 DNA sequence: TGTGCCACGTCGACAGAGACTAACTATGGCTACACCTTC. This codes for CATSTETNYGYTF.

This chain links TRBV23-1 with TRBJ2-7; tentative D call: TRBD2 (6 bases). TRBV23-1 is sorted into the ORF group, with uncertain function. V dropped 3 bases and J dropped 0 bases, with 18 bases sitting between them. The CDR3 covers 17 residues. The DNA of the CDR3 is TGCGCCAGCAGTCACCCCATGGGGGGTAACAGCTCCTACGAGCAGTACTTC. Translating gives CASSHPMGGNSSYEQYF.

The chain combines TRBV6-1 with TRBJ2-1; D tentatively reads TRBD1 or TRBD2 (5 bases each). Trimming pared 2 bases from V and 3 bases from J, leaving 11 bases between. Per germline, CDR1 MNHNS and CDR2 SASEGT. The CDR3 totals 15 residues. CDR3 DNA sequence: TGTGCCAGCAGTGAACTGGGGGATTACTACAATGAGCAGTTCTTC. It specifies CASSELGDYYNEQFF.

The J gene is TRBJ1-1, the V gene TRBV11-3, with D possibly matching TRBD1 (5 bases). Per the germline V gene, CDR1 is SGHNT and CDR2 is YENEEA. The CDR3 length is 16 residues. V dropped 0 bases and J dropped 1 base, with 12 bases sitting between them. As DNA, the CDR3 is TGTGCCAGCAGCTTAGATGGCAGGGCTGGGAACACTGAAGCTTTCTTT. The encoded protein is CASSLDGRAGNTEAFF.

This rearrangement joins TRBV10-3 to TRBJ1-2; 10 bases agree with TRBD1. Losses at the gene ends were 3 bases for V and 5 bases for J; bases not matched to a gene: 9. The CDR3 contains 16 residues. Germline assignment: CDR1 ENHRY and CDR2 SYGVKD. CDR3 DNA: TGTGCCATCAGTGAACCGACAGGGGGCTATGGGTATGGCTACACCTTC. Translating it yields CAISEPTGGYGYGYTF.

This clone was seen only a few times. The chain employs TRBV27 and TRBJ1-6, with TRBD1 matching 8 bases. The CDR3 spans 13 residues. V gave up 6 bases and J gave up 14 bases; unmatched junction bases: 9. From germline, CDR1 is MNHEY and CDR2 SMNVEV (reference sequence). CDR3 region: CASSRWGTGSLHF. In DNA, the CDR3 is TGTGCCAGCAGCCGCTGGGGGACAGGATCCCTCCACTTT.

This chain connects TRBV5-5 to TRBJ1-2; a possible D gene is TRBD1 (5 bases). The CDR3 extends over 15 amino acids. The V gene's germline CDR1 is SGHKS and CDR2 YYEKEE (reference sequence). V lost 0 bases to trimming and J lost 3 bases, with 12 bases between them. CDR3 bases: TGTGCCAGCAGCTTGGACCCTGCAGGGTACTATGGCTACACCTTC. Residues: CASSLDPAGYYGYTF.

The V and J genes are TRBV6-6 and TRBJ2-7; perhaps TRBD1 as D (5 bases). V was cut by 0 bases and J by 1 base, with 10 bases left in between. The germline gives CDR1 MNHNY, CDR2 SVGAGI (reference sequence). The CDR3 covers 15 residues. CDR3 sequence: CASSYSPDISYEQYF. CDR3 in DNA: TGTGCCAGCAGTTACTCCCCGGACATTTCCTACGAGCAGTACTTC.

The chain links TRBV28 to TRBJ2-3, with no clear D. V lost 4 bases and J 4 bases, leaving 15 bases between the germline ends. The germline V gene encodes CDR1 MDHEN and CDR2 SYDVKM. This CDR3 contains 15 residues. For the CDR3, the DNA is TGTGCCAGCAGTTCCCCGGTTGTGGGGTCAGATACGCAGTATTTT. The encoded protein is CASSSPVVGSDTQYF.

The V gene is TRBV6-1, the J gene TRBJ2-2, with D possibly TRBD2 on 5 matching bases. The ends were cut back, 7 bases at V and 4 bases at J, with 13 bases in the middle. The V gene's germline CDR1 is MNHNS and CDR2 SASEGT. The length of the CDR3 is 14 residues. The CDR3 sequence is CASNWSGSTGELFF. For the CDR3, the DNA is TGTGCCAGCAATTGGTCGGGGAGCACCGGGGAGCTGTTTTTT.

The rearrangement joins TRBV10-2 to TRBJ1-1; no reliable D call. Deletions cut 7 bases from V and 0 bases from J, with 6 bases between. The germline CDR1 and CDR2 sequences are WSHSY and SAAADI. The CDR3 is made up of 12 amino acids. DNA for the CDR3: TGCGCCAGCATTCAACTGAACACTGAAGCTTTCTTT. Translating gives CASIQLNTEAFF.

The V call is TRBV5-1, the J call TRBJ2-2, with 8 bases identical to TRBD1. Unmatched junction bases numbered 5, after V lost 3 bases and J lost 1 base. Germline V gene sequence: CDR1 SGHRS, CDR2 YFSETQ. The CDR3 is 16 residues long. CDR3 in amino acids: CASSSFGQGNTGELFF. CDR3 nucleotides: TGCGCCAGCAGCTCGTTCGGACAGGGGAACACCGGGGAGCTGTTTTTT. Full variable domain (missing parts from reference TRBV5-1 and TRBJ2-2): KAGVTQTPRYLIKTRGQQVTLSCSPISGHRSVSWYQQTPGQGLQFLFEYFSETQRNKGNFPGRFSGRQFSNSRSEMNVSTLELGDSALYLCASSSFGQGNTGELFFGEGSRLTVL.

This chain links TRBV20-1 with TRBJ1-2; D gene uncertain. Trimming took 1 base from V and 7 from J, leaving 7 bases between them. Germline-derived CDR1 and CDR2 are DFQATT and SNEGSKA (reference sequence). This CDR3 is 11 amino acids long. CDR3 sequence reads: CSARGGPGYTF. The CDR3 DNA is TGCAGTGCTAGAGGCGGACCTGGCTACACCTTC.

J is TRBJ2-2 and V is TRBV6-1; D possibly matches TRBD1 or TRBD2 (5 bases each). Germline V CDR1 and CDR2: MNHNS, SASEGT. The CDR3 has 15 residues. V gave up 11 bases and J gave up 1 base, with 17 bases separating them. The CDR3 protein is CAVPDRGRNTGELFF. The CDR3 DNA is TGTGCCGTCCCTGACCGGGGACGGAACACCGGGGAGCTGTTTTTT.